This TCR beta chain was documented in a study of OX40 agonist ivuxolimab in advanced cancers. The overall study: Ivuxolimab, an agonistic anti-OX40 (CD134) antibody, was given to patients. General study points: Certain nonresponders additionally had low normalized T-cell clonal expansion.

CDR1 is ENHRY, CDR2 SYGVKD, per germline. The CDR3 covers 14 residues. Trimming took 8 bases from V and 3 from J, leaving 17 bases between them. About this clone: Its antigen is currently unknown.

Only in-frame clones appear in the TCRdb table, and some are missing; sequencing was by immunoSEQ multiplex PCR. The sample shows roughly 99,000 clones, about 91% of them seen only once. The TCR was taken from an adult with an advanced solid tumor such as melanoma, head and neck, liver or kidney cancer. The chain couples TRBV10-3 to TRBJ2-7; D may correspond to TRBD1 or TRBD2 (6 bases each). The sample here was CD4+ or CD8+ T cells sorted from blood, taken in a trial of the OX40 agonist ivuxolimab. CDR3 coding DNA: TGTGCCATCTCGGGTCAAGGGGGGCGCTACGAGCAGTACTTC. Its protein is CAISGQGGRYEQYF.